These 21 T cell receptor beta chains came from one sample sequenced in a study of CD4 and CD8 cells across lung adenocarcinoma regions. TCRdb analysed the PCR reads with MiXCR anew, one entry per CDR3 protein. The sample yields about 5,300 distinct CDR3 sequences, approximately 59% seen once. The material sequenced was CD4+ T cells from the center of a lung tumor. The receptors derive from a female donor with lung adenocarcinoma. The CD4 and CD8 labels of this study may be unreliable.

The chain is built from TRBV7-2 and TRBJ2-1; TRBD1 matches 7 bases. Germline trimming cut 1 base from V and 5 bases from J; bases unmatched to any gene: 8. The CDR3 totals 16 residues. CDR1 SGHTA and CDR2 FQGNSA come from the germline V gene. The CDR3 nucleotides are TGTGCCAGCAGCTTAGAGGGGGCCCACCTCCACAATGAGCAGTTCTTC. Translating it yields CASSLEGAHLHNEQFF.

This clonotype is medium-sized in the sample. The CDR3 spells CASSPSREGTGELFF. In DNA, the CDR3 is TGTGCCAGCAGCCCCTCGCGGGAGGGCACCGGGGAGCTGTTTTTT. The chain joins TRBV11-2 to TRBJ2-2; TRBD2 matches 9 bases. In germline, CDR1 is SGHAT, CDR2 FQNNGV. CDR3 size: 15 residues. V lost 5 bases and J lost 4; bases outside the gene matches: 5. Together with reference TRBV11-2 and TRBJ2-2, the CDR3 gives the full variable domain: EAGVAQSPRYKIIEKRQSVAFWCNPISGHATLYWYQQILGQGPKLLIQFQNNGVVDDSQLPKDRFSAERLKGVDSTLKIQPAKLEDSAVYLCASSPSREGTGELFFGEGSRLTVL.

In its sample, this clonotype was seen a few times. This chain's CDR3 is CASSEPGLAGVFSVYEQYF. CDR3 DNA: TGTGCCAGCAGTGAACCGGGACTAGCGGGAGTGTTTAGTGTCTACGAGCAGTACTTC. The chain joins TRBV6-1 to TRBJ2-5; 14 bases are shared with TRBD2. The J call may not be correct, given that the DNA end is closer to TRBJ2-7. Germline-derived CDR1 and CDR2 are MNHNS and SASEGT. This CDR3 contains 19 residues.

The sample holds a few counts of this clonotype. This chain joins TRBV7-6 and TRBJ2-5; 8 bases align to TRBD2. The CDR3 sequence is 15 residues long. With V trimmed by 2 bases and J by 4 bases, 6 bases remained unmatched. Germline V gene sequence: CDR1 SGHVS, CDR2 FNYEAQ. DNA of the CDR3: TGTGCCAGCAGCTTAAACGGGACTAGGGGAGAGACCCAGTACTTC. Protein product: CASSLNGTRGETQYF. Full variable domain (outside the CDR3, taken from reference TRBV7-6 and TRBJ2-5): GAGVSQSPRYKVTKRGQDVALRCDPISGHVSLYWYRQALGQGPEFLTYFNYEAQQDKSGLPNDRFSAERPEGSISTLTIQRTEQRDSAMYRCASSLNGTRGETQYFGPGTRLLVL.

J is TRBJ2-3 and V is TRBV10-3; D not certain. This CDR3 region has 16 residues. The germline V and J ends were trimmed by 4 bases and 4 bases, with 18 bases remaining between them. CDR1 and CDR2 from the germline V gene are ENHRY and SYGVKD. The CDR3: CAISGNTNPPPDTQYF. The DNA of the CDR3 is TGTGCCATCAGTGGCAACACTAACCCCCCCCCAGATACGCAGTATTTT.

The chain links TRBV6-5 to TRBJ2-5; D is perhaps TRBD2 (6 bases). Germline CDR1 is MNHEY and CDR2 is SVGAGI. CDR3 length: 17 amino acids. The V end was cut by 2 bases, the J end by 11 bases, with 27 bases between. DNA of the CDR3: TGTGCCAGCAGTTACGGGGCTTTGGCGGGGACCAACAATGCGCAGTACTTC. Protein: CASSYGALAGTNNAQYF.

This sequence joins TRBV6-1 and TRBJ2-1, with TRBD2 identical over 9 bases. J gave up 2 bases and V 0 bases, and 14 bases lay outside the gene matches. CDR3 length equals 20 residues. Looked up from germline, CDR1 is MNHNS and CDR2 is SASEGT. Here the CDR3 reads CASSEAVLGLAGETYNEQFF. The CDR3 nucleotides are TGTGCCAGCAGTGAAGCGGTATTGGGTTTAGCGGGAGAGACCTACAATGAGCAGTTCTTC.

This rearrangement joins TRBV11-3 to TRBJ2-3, with unresolved D. V was cut by 2 bases and J by 4 bases, with 4 bases left in between. Per the germline V gene, CDR1 is SGHNT and CDR2 is YENEEA. The CDR3 sequence is 12 residues long. The CDR3 nucleotides read TGTGCCAGCAGCTTATACCCAGATACGCAGTATTTT. The encoded protein is CASSLYPDTQYF.

The chain has TRBV6-1 and TRBJ1-1, with D perhaps matching TRBD1 (5 bases). Germline CDR1 is MNHNS and CDR2 is SASEGT. V lost 2 bases, J lost 5 bases, and 21 bases lay in between. The CDR3 totals 17 residues. CDR3 sequence (DNA): TGTGCCAGCAGTGAACTGGGGGTCCCCCGCAAGGTTACTGAAGCTTTCTTT. This encodes CASSELGVPRKVTEAFF.

By sample fraction, this clonotype is medium-sized. The chain recombines TRBV6-1 with TRBJ1-2; D is uncertain. There are 16 residues in the CDR3. CDR1 and CDR2 (germline): MNHNS, SASEGT. Trimming took 0 bases from V and 6 from J, leaving 17 bases between them. The CDR3 DNA follows: TGTGCCAGCAGTGAAGCAGGCTTACTACGGGGTGATGGCTACACCTTC. It is translated as CASSEAGLLRGDGYTF.

This chain connects TRBV7-8 to TRBJ2-3, with 11 bases identical to TRBD2. The CDR3 is 16 residues long. The junction had 10 bases not matched to a gene; V was cut back by 4 bases and J by 7 bases. Germline V gene data show CDR1 as SGHVS and CDR2 as FQNEAQ. CDR3 DNA sequence: TGTGCCAGCAGCTCCGAGGCTCGACTAGCGGGGAATACGCAGTATTTT. Protein product: CASSSEARLAGNTQYF.

This clonotype showed up just a few times. The rearrangement joins TRBV6-5 to TRBJ1-1, with a tentative D call TRBD1 (5 bases). This CDR3 contains 13 residues. Germline values: CDR1 MNHEY, CDR2 SVGAGI. Between the trimmed V and J ends, which lost 0 bases and 12 bases, there was a span of 14 bases. The CDR3 DNA reads TGTGCCAGCAGTTACTCGACAGAGAGGGCAACTTTCTTT. It translates to CASSYSTERATFF.

Note on this clonotype: Germline is not matched at one junction end, which may reflect a read error. The chain couples TRBV6-1 to TRBJ2-3; the match to TRBD2 covers 10 bases. The CDR3 spans 14 residues. The germline CDR1 and CDR2 sequences are MNHNS and SASEGT. CDR3 nucleotide sequence: TGTGCGGGCAGCGGGGGGGGAGGCAAAGAGACGCAGTATTTC. It encodes CAGSGGGGKETQYF.

The chain has TRBV12-3 or TRBV12-4 and TRBJ2-1; 9 bases agree with TRBD2. The assigned J gene may be wrong: the sequence end matches TRBJ2-7 better. This CDR3 contains 15 residues. Written as DNA, the CDR3 is TGTGCCAGCAGTTTAGAACTAGCGGGCTCCTACGAGCAGTACTTC. This gives the protein CASSLELAGSYEQYF.

Here the CDR3 reads CASSEASPWEGVLENEQFF. CDR3 DNA sequence: TGTGCCAGCAGTGAAGCGTCTCCTTGGGAGGGAGTTCTGGAGAATGAGCAGTTCTTC. The chain recombines TRBV6-1 with TRBJ2-1; 7 nucleotides align to TRBD2. The length of the CDR3 is 19 residues. The V gene's germline CDR1 is MNHNS and CDR2 SASEGT. Unmatched junction bases numbered 18, after V lost 0 bases and J lost 7 bases.

The CDR3 nucleotides read TGTGCCAGCAGTCCCAACTCGAACTACGAGCAGTACTTC. Protein sequence: CASSPNSNYEQYF. This rearrangement joins TRBV6-1 to TRBJ2-1, with D unresolved. TRBJ2-7 explains the end of the DNA better; the J call may be wrong. Germline V CDR1 and CDR2: MNHNS, SASEGT. This CDR3 is 13 amino acids long.

This rearrangement joins TRBV6-1 to TRBJ2-3; no firm D call. V lost 4 bases and J lost 4, with 12 bases in between. There are 14 residues in the CDR3. Looked up from germline, CDR1 is MNHNS and CDR2 is SASEGT. The CDR3 region is CASSAQAGPDTQYF. CDR3 nucleotides: TGTGCCAGCAGTGCTCAGGCCGGCCCAGATACGCAGTATTTT.

This clonotype is categorized as medium-sized. The rearrangement joins TRBV6-5 to TRBJ2-2; D is possibly TRBD1 (6 bases). V was cut by 2 bases and J by 0 bases, with 16 bases left in between. The CDR3 is 18 residues long. Germline-derived CDR1 and CDR2 are MNHEY and SVGAGI. The CDR3 loop is CASSYIQGTVANTGELFF. The CDR3 nucleotides are TGTGCCAGCAGTTACATACAGGGCACGGTGGCGAACACCGGGGAGCTGTTTTTT.

The table lists this clonotype with a few counts. The chain joins TRBV7-8 to TRBJ1-2; tentative D call: TRBD1 (6 bases). Germline V gene lookup returns CDR1 SGHVS and CDR2 FQNEAQ. Trimming cost V 0 bases and J 3 bases, with 14 bases left between them. The CDR3 length is 16 residues. The DNA of the CDR3 is TGTGCCAGCAGCTTAGCCGCGGCAGGGGCCTACTATGGCTACACCTTC. This codes for CASSLAAAGAYYGYTF.

V usage is TRBV5-6 and J usage is TRBJ2-5; TRBD1 matches at 9 bases. V shed 4 bases, J shed 4 bases, and the junction held 5 bases outside the gene matches. CDR1 is SGHDT and CDR2 is YYEEEE in the germline V gene. The CDR3 is 14 amino acids. The CDR3 sequence is CASSRGTGRETQYF. CDR3 in DNA: TGTGCCAGCAGCCGAGGGACAGGGAGAGAGACCCAGTACTTC.

The genes are TRBV6-1 and TRBJ2-1; 7 bases map to TRBD2. Unmatched junction bases numbered 6, after V lost 6 bases and J lost 7 bases. In germline, CDR1 is MNHNS, CDR2 SASEGT. The CDR3 extends over 13 amino acids. As DNA, the CDR3 is TGTGCCAGCAGACGCGGGAGTCTAAATGAGCAGTTCTTC. Protein product: CASRRGSLNEQFF.